Detailed here is one T cell receptor (beta chain). What it recognizes is unknown. The CDR3 is 16 amino acids. V was pared by 0 bases and J by 4 bases, with 8 bases of the junction left unmatched. Germline V CDR1 and CDR2: MNHNS, SASEGT. CD45RO negativity and positive selection for CCR7 defined naive CD8 cells, a population that excluded terminally differentiated effector memory CD45RA+ cells. All donors qualified as healthy HIV-negative adults and had experienced no recent acute infections or vaccinations. The source of the sample is a study of shared clonotypes between healthy human individuals. Study results and caveats: Estimated clonotype richness was generally higher in naive than memory subsets. Sharing across four donors was seen in around 5.1% of naive CD4 clonotypes.

Profiling relied on immunoSEQ multiplex PCR, and the TCRdb table lists in-frame clones only, not all of them. In the table there are about 2.1 million clones, around 93% of which are singletons. The V and J genes are TRBV6-1 and TRBJ1-2, with 7 bases lining up with TRBD1. The specimen was naive CD8+ T cells from PBMCs. This sequence originates from a man aged 18 to 29 in good health. Some clones in this sample may be carry-over from other donors' samples. The CDR3, as DNA: TGTGCCAGCAGTGAAGCGACAGGGTATTCTGGCTATGGCTACACCTTC. This gives the protein CASSEATGYSGYGYTF.